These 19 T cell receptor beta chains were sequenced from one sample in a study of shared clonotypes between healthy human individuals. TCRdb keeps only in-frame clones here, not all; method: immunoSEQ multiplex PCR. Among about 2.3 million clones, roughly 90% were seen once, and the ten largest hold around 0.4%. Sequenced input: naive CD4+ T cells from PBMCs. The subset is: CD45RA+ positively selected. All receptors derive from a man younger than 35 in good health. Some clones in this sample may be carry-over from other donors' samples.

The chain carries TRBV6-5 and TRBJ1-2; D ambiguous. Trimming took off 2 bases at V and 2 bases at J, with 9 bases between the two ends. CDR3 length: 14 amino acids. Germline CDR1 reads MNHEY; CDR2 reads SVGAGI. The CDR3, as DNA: TGTGCCAGCAGTTACGATTCGGGAAACTATGGCTACACCTTC. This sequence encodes CASSYDSGNYGYTF.

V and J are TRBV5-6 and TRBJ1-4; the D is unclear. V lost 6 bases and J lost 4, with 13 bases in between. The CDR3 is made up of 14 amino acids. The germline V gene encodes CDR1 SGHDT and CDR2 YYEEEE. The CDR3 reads CASNFRAGNEKLFF. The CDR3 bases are TGTGCCAGCAACTTCCGGGCCGGTAATGAAAAACTGTTTTTT.

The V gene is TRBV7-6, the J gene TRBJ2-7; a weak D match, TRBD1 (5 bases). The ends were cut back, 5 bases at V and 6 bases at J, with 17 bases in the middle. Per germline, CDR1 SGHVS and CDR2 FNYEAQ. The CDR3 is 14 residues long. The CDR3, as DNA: TGTGCCAGCAGCGTAACGAGAACAGGTGCCGAGCAGTACTTC. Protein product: CASSVTRTGAEQYF.

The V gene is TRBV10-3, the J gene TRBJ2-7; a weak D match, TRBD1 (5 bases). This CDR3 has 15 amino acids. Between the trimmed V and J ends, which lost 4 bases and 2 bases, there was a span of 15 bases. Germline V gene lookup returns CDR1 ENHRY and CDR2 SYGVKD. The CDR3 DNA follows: TGTGCCATCAGTGTCCTACCAGGGATCCCCTACGAGCAGTACTTC. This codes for CAISVLPGIPYEQYF.

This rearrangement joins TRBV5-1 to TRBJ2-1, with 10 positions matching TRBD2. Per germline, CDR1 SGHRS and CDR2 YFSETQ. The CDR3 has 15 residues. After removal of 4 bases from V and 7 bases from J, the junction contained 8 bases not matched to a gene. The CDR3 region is CASSTPSGSGNEQFF. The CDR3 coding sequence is TGCGCCAGCAGCACCCCTAGCGGGAGCGGAAATGAGCAGTTCTTC.

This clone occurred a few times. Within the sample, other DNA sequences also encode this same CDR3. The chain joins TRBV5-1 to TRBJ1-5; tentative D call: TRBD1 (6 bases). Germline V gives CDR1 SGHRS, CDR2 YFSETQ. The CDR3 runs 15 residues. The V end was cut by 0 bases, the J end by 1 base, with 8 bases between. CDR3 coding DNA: TGCGCCAGCAGCTTGGACGGGGGCAGCAATCAGCCCCAGCATTTT. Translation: CASSLDGGSNQPQHF.

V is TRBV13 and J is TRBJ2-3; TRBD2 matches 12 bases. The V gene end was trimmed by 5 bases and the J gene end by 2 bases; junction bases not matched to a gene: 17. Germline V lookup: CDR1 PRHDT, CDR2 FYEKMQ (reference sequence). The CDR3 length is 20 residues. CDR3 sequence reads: CASSTTKLASGRAYTDTQYF. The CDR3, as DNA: TGTGCCAGCAGCACTACCAAGTTGGCTAGCGGGAGGGCTTACACAGATACGCAGTATTTT. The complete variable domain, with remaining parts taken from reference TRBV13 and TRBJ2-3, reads AAGVIQSPRHLIKEKRETATLKCYPIPRHDTVYWYQQGPGQDPQFLISFYEKMQSDKGSIPDRFSAQQFSDYHSELNMSSLELGDSALYFCASSTTKLASGRAYTDTQYFGPGTRLTVL.

The CDR3 loop is CASSVQREFGEQFF. For the CDR3, the DNA is TGTGCCAGCAGTGTGCAGCGGGAGTTCGGCGAGCAGTTCTTC. The chain links TRBV2 to TRBJ2-1; 8 bases match TRBD2. Germline CDR1 reads SNHLY; CDR2 reads FYNNEI. The CDR3 contains 14 residues. The V and J ends lost 4 bases and 10 bases, in that order; junction bases with no gene match: 9.

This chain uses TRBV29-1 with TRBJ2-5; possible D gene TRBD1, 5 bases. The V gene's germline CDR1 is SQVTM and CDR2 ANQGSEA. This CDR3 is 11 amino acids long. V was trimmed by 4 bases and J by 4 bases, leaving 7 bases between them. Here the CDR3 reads CSVAQGETQYF. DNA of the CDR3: TGCAGCGTTGCCCAGGGAGAGACCCAGTACTTC. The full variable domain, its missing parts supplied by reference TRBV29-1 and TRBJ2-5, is SAVISQKPSRDICQRGTSLTIQCQVDSQVTMMFWYRQQPGQSLTLIATANQGSEATYESGFVIDKFPISRPNLTFSTLTVSNMSPEDSSIYLCSVAQGETQYFGPGTRLLVL.

CDR3 sequence (DNA): TGTGCCAGCAGCCACTCAGGGGGGGGTGAAGCTTTCTTT. Protein sequence: CASSHSGGGEAFF. The J gene is TRBJ1-1, the V gene TRBV7-9; 7 bases line up with TRBD1. Unmatched junction bases numbered 7, after V lost 5 bases and J lost 7 bases. CDR1 and CDR2 from the germline V gene are SEHNR and FQNEAQ (reference sequence). CDR3 length: 13 residues.

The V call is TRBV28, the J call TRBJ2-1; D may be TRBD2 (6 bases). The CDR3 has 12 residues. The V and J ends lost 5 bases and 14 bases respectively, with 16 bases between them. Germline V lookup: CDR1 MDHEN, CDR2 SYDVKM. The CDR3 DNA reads TGTGCCAGCAGTACCAGGACTACTGATAAGTTCTTC. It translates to CASSTRTTDKFF.

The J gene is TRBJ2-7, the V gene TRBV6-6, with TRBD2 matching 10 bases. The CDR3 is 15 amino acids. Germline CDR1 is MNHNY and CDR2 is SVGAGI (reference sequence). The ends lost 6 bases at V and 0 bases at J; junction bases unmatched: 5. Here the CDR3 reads CASREGLASSYEQYF. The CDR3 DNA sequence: TGTGCCAGCAGAGAGGGACTAGCGTCCTCCTACGAGCAGTACTTC.

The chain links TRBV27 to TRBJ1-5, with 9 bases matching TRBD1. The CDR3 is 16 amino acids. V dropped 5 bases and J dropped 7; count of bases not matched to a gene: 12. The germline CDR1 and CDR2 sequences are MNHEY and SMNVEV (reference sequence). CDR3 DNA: TGTGCCAGCAGTCCGGCGAGAGACAGGGGGGGGCAGCCCCAGCATTTT. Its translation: CASSPARDRGGQPQHF.

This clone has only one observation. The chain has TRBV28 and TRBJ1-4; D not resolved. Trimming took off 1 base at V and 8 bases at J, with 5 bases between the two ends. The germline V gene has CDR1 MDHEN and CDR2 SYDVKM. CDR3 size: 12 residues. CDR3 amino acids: CASSLYAEKLFF. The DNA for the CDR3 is TGTGCCAGCAGTTTATATGCGGAAAAACTGTTTTTT.

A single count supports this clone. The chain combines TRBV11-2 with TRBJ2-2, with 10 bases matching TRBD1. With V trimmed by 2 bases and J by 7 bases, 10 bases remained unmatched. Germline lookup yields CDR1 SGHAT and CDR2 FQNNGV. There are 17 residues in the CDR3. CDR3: CASSLTRQGAILGELFF. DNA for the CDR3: TGTGCCAGCAGCTTAACACGACAGGGGGCTATCCTCGGGGAGCTGTTTTTT.

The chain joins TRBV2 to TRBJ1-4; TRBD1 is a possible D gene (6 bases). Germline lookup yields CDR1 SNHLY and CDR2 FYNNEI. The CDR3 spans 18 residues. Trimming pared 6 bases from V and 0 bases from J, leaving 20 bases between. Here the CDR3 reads CASSPVGGRYATNEKLFF. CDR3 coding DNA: TGTGCCAGCAGCCCCGTAGGGGGGAGATATGCAACTAATGAAAAACTGTTTTTT.

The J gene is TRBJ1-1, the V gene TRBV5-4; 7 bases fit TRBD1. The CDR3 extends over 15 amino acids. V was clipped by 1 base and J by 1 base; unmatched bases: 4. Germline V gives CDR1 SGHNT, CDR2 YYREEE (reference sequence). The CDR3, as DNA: TGTGCCAGCAGCTTGAGGGGGACAGAGAACACTGAAGCTTTCTTT. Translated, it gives CASSLRGTENTEAFF.

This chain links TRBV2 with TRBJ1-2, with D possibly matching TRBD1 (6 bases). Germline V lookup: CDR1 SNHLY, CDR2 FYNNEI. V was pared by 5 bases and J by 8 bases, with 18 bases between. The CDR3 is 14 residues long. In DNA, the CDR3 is TGTGCCAGCAGTCAGGTGGCAGGGGCACTAGGCTACACCTTC. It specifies CASSQVAGALGYTF.

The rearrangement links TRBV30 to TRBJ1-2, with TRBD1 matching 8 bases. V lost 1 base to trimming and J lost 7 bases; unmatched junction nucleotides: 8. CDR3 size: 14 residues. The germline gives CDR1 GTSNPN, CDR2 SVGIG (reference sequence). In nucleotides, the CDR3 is TGTGCCTGGAGTGGACAGGGGTTTCCTCTTGGCTACACCTTC. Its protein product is CAWSGQGFPLGYTF.